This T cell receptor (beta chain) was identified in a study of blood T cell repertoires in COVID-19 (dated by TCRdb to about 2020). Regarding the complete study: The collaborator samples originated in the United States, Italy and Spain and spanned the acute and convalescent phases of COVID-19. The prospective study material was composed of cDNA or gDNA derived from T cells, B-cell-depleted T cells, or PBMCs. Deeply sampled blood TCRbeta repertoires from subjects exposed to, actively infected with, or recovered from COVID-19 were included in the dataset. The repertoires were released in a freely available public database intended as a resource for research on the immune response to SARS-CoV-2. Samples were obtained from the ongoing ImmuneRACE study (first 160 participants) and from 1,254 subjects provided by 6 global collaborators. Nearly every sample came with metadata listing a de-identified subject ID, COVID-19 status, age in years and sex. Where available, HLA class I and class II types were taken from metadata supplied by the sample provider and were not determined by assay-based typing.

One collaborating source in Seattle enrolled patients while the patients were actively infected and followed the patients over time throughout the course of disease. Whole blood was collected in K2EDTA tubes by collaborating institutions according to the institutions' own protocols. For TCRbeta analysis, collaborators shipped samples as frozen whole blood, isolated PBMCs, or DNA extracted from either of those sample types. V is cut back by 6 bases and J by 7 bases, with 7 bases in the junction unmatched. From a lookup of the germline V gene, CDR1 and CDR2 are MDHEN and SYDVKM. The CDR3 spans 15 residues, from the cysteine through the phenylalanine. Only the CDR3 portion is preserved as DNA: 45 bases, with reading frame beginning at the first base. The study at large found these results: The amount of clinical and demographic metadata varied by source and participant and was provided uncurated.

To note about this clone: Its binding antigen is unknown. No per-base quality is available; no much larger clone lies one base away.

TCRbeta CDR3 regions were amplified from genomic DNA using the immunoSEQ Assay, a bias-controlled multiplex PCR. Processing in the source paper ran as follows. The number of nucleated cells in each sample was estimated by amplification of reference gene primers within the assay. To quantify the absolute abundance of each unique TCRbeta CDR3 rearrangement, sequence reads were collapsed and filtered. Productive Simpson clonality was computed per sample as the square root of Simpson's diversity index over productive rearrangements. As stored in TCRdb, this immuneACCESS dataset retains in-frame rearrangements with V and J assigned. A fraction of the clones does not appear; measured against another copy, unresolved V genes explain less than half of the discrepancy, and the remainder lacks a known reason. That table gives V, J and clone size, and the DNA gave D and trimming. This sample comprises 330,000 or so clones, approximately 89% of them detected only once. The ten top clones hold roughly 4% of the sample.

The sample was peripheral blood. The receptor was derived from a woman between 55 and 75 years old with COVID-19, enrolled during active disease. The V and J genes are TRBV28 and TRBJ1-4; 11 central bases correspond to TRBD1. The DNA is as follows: TGTGCCAGCAGCCGCCGGACAGGGGGCAGTGAAAAACTGTTTTTT. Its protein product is CASSRRTGGSEKLFF. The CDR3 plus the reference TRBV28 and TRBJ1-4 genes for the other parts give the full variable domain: DVKVTQSSRYLVKRTGEKVFLECVQDMDHENMFWYRQDPGLGLRLIYFSYDVKMKEKGDIPEGYSVSREKKERFSLILESASTNQTSMYLCASSRRTGGSEKLFFGSGTQLSVL.